This TCR beta chain was obtained from a study of cytomegalovirus exposure and HLA in healthy donors. Study-level results: TCR beta chains numbering more than 150 were designated cytomegalovirus-associated.

This clone was seen more than once but under ten times. The antigen remains unidentified. It was with 60 Vbeta and 13 Jbeta primers that the PCR ran. The repertoire was sequenced with immunoSEQ multiplex PCR; TCRdb's copy has only in-frame clones and lacks some. Of over 100,000 clones listed, about 76% are singletons. The J segment lost 4 bases and the V segment lost 3 bases, leaving 9 bases of the junction unmatched. The CDR3 is 16 amino acids. Per germline, CDR1 KGHSH and CDR2 LQKENI. The sequence was collected from a woman between 25 and 40 years old in good health and CMV-seronegative. This rearrangement joins TRBV18 to TRBJ1-1; 9 bases line up with TRBD1. Sequencing was carried out using PBMCs. The CDR3 coding sequence is TGTGCCAGCTCACCGAGTACAGGGGGCGAAGGCACTGAAGCTTTCTTT. Encoded protein: CASSPSTGGEGTEAFF.